The 2 T cell receptor beta chains reported below all come from one sample, sequenced in a study of lymphopenia after photon versus proton radiotherapy. Data came from immunoSEQ multiplex PCR; TCRdb stores just in-frame clones and leaves some out. Here the sample spans about 20,000 clones, about 89% being singletons. The material sequenced was peripheral blood, taken from a patient treated with proton-based radiotherapy. These TCRs come from a man aged 80 or over with esophageal cancer.

This clone was recorded once. The chain links TRBV10-3 to TRBJ1-2, with a possible D match to TRBD1 (5 bases). Between the trimmed V and J ends, which lost 4 bases and 2 bases, there was a span of 8 bases. The length of the CDR3 is 13 residues. CDR1 is ENHRY and CDR2 is SYGVKD in the germline V gene. CDR3 protein: CAISVEGNYGYTF. As DNA, the CDR3 is TGTGCCATCAGTGTCGAGGGGAACTATGGCTACACCTTC.

The CDR3 sequence is CASSLDTGSGYGYTF. The CDR3 coding sequence is TGCGCCAGCAGCTTGGATACAGGGTCGGGCTATGGCTACACCTTC. V is TRBV5-1 and J is TRBJ1-2; D is possibly TRBD1 (6 bases). The germline V and J ends were trimmed by 0 bases and 4 bases, with 13 bases remaining between them. CDR1 and CDR2 from the germline V gene are SGHRS and YFSETQ. CDR3 length equals 15 residues.